The source of this T cell receptor (beta chain) is a study of shared clonotypes between healthy human individuals. Background on the study: The plates for each donor numbered three CD4 naive, three CD4 memory, two CD8 naive and one CD8 memory.

Study-wide points: Naive subsets usually exceeded memory subsets in estimated richness. Since donors were few, the genetic and exposure-history diversity represented was limited.

Losses at the gene ends were 4 bases for V and 6 bases for J; bases not matched to a gene: 6. This CDR3 spans 13 amino acids. CDR1 and CDR2 (germline): MDHEN, SYDVKM. Splitting the CD4+ cells yielded a CD45RA+ naive subset and a CD45RA-negative memory subset. Generated by immunoSEQ multiplex PCR, the TCRdb table keeps only in-frame clones and is missing some. The table records roughly 640,000 clones, more than 95% of them present only once. For this clone: Its antigen is as yet unknown.

What was sequenced was naive CD4+ T cells sorted from blood. Subset of the sample: CD45RA+ positively selected. This chain connects TRBV28 to TRBJ2-7; 7 bases map to TRBD2. This receptor was taken from a woman in her twenties or thirties in good health. DNA for the CDR3: TGTGCCAGCAGTTCAGGACTAGTTCTCGAGCAGTACTTC. This gives the protein CASSSGLVLEQYF. Full variable domain (rest looked up from reference TRBV28 and TRBJ2-7): DVKVTQSSRYLVKRTGEKVFLECVQDMDHENMFWYRQDPGLGLRLIYFSYDVKMKEKGDIPEGYSVSREKKERFSLILESASTNQTSMYLCASSSGLVLEQYFGPGTRLTVT.